The 8 T cell receptor beta chains below come from one sample, sequenced in a study of blood T cell repertoires in COVID-19. The data were produced by immunoSEQ multiplex PCR, yet TCRdb's version contains in-frame clones alone and is incomplete. The data contain 490,000 or so clones, roughly nine tenths of them seen just once; the ten biggest clones take up under 9.5%. The sequencing sample was made of PBMCs or T cells enriched from blood (not recorded which). These receptors originate from an older woman who had recovered from COVID-19.

The chain joins TRBV7-8 to TRBJ2-2; 9 nucleotides agree with TRBD1. Germline CDR1 reads SGHVS; CDR2 reads FQNEAQ. The ends lost 1 base at V and 6 bases at J; junction bases unmatched: 9. The length of the CDR3 is 17 residues. The CDR3 bases are TGTGCCAGCAGCTTAGTGGGGACAGGGATGTTCCCCGGGGAGCTGTTTTTT. Residues: CASSLVGTGMFPGELFF.

V is TRBV18 and J is TRBJ2-3; D is perhaps TRBD1 (6 bases). Germline V gives CDR1 KGHSH, CDR2 LQKENI. The V end lost 5 bases, the J end lost 7 bases, and 19 bases lay between the germline ends. This CDR3 contains 15 residues. The CDR3 loop is CASSATGLAGHTQYF. CDR3 nucleotides: TGTGCCAGCTCAGCAACAGGGCTCGCCGGGCATACGCAGTATTTT.

The chain has TRBV4-2 and TRBJ2-3; 11 nucleotides line up with TRBD2. The germline gives CDR1 LGHNA, CDR2 YNFKEQ. V dropped 1 base and J dropped 6; count of bases not matched to a gene: 12. There are 18 residues in the CDR3. CDR3 in amino acids: CASSQVGFSGGAGDTQYF. In nucleotides, the CDR3 is TGTGCCAGCAGCCAAGTTGGTTTTAGCGGGGGGGCCGGGGATACGCAGTATTTT.

The genes are TRBV5-1 and TRBJ2-2, with D unclear. The CDR3 runs 13 residues. V was cut by 0 bases and J by 4 bases, with 4 bases left in between. Germline CDR1 reads SGHRS; CDR2 reads YFSETQ. CDR3 nucleotides: TGCGCCAGCAGCTTGGACATCACCGGGGAGCTGTTTTTT. It is translated as CASSLDITGELFF.

This clone was detected only once. The rearrangement joins TRBV19 to TRBJ1-1; 11 bases match TRBD1. Germline CDR1 LNHDA, CDR2 SQIVND (reference sequence). The V and J ends lost 4 bases and 6 bases, in that order; junction bases with no gene match: 7. CDR3 length: 15 amino acids. CDR3: CASSRQDRGRPEAFF. The CDR3 DNA reads TGTGCCAGTAGTAGACAGGACAGGGGGCGGCCTGAAGCTTTCTTT.

The chain is built from TRBV5-1 and TRBJ1-4; 12 positions match TRBD1. The junction had 7 bases not matched to a gene; V was cut back by 0 bases and J by 10 bases. Germline CDR1 SGHRS, CDR2 YFSETQ. The length of the CDR3 is 16 residues. CDR3: CASSLVGQGAVAKLFF. CDR3 DNA sequence: TGCGCCAGCAGCTTGGTGGGACAGGGGGCTGTCGCAAAACTGTTTTTT.

In this sample, this clone turned up a few times. The chain recombines TRBV5-1 with TRBJ1-4; 10 bases match TRBD1. V trimming: 1 base; J trimming: 6 bases; junction bases outside the gene matches: 9. This CDR3 spans 17 amino acids. Germline CDR1 is SGHRS and CDR2 is YFSETQ. CDR3 in DNA: TGCGCCAGCAGCTTGCGACCTCCCGGGACAGGGGATGAAAAACTGTTTTTT. It translates to CASSLRPPGTGDEKLFF.

The rearrangement links TRBV6-1 to TRBJ2-7, with TRBD1 identical over 7 bases. The CDR3 covers 16 residues. V dropped 4 bases and J dropped 2; count of bases not matched to a gene: 11. Germline V gene sequence: CDR1 MNHNS, CDR2 SASEGT. CDR3 region: CASSGALGQAAYEQYV. CDR3 sequence (DNA): TGTGCCAGCAGTGGGGCCCTCGGACAGGCAGCCTACGAGCAGTACGTC.